What follows is one T cell receptor (beta chain) and its context. Profiled with immunoSEQ multiplex PCR; TCRdb holds only in-frame clones, not every one. Among about 24,000 clones listed, around 87% were seen once. This specimen comes from a study of T cell changes during pregnancy in multiple sclerosis. The germline gives CDR1 SEHNR, CDR2 FQNEAQ (reference sequence). V lost 5 bases and J lost 1; bases outside the gene matches: 13. The CDR3 covers 18 residues. This clonotype was obtained from a female donor in good health, enrolled as a control in a pregnancy study. The genes are TRBV7-9 and TRBJ2-2, with TRBD1 identical over 7 bases. The material was CD4+ T cells from peripheral blood mononuclear cells, obtained in the second trimester of pregnancy. The CDR3, as DNA: TGTGCCAGCAGCCCAACGGGGTGGGGGACAGTGAACACCGGGGAGCTGTTTTTT. Translating it yields CASSPTGWGTVNTGELFF.